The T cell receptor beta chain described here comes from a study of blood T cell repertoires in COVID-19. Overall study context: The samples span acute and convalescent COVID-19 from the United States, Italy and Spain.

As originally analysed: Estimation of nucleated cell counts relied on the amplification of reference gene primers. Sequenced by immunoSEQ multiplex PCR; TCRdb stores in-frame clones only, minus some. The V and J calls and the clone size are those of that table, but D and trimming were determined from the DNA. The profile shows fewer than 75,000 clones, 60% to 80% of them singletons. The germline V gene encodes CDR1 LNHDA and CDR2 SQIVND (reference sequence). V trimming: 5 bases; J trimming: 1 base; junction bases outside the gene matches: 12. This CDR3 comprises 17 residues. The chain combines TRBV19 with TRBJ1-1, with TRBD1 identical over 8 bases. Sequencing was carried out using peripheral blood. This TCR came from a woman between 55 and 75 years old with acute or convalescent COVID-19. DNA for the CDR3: TGTGCCAGTAGTGACCTAATAACAGGGGGATCGAACACTGAAGCTTTCTTT. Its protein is CASSDLITGGSNTEAFF.